One and the same sample provided the 12 T cell receptor beta chains below, sequenced in a study of blood T cell repertoires in COVID-19. TCRdb keeps only in-frame clones here, not all; method: immunoSEQ multiplex PCR. The repertoire consists of more than 200,000 clones, with less than 90% occurring once and the leading ten covering 3.5% to 5%. The specimen sequenced was peripheral blood. These receptors were taken from a man in his fifties or sixties with acute or convalescent COVID-19.

This chain connects TRBV4-3 to TRBJ1-1; D gene uncertain. V lost 8 bases and J lost 8, with 18 bases in between. Germline V gives CDR1 LGHNA, CDR2 YSLEER. The CDR3 extends over 13 amino acids. The chain's CDR3 is CASSLMEGVEAFF. CDR3 nucleotide sequence: TGCGCCAGCTCTTTGATGGAGGGTGTAGAAGCTTTCTTT.

The rearrangement uses TRBV18 and TRBJ2-3; possibly TRBD1 for D (5 bases). Trimming cost V 0 bases and J 4 bases, with 11 bases left between them. From germline, CDR1 is KGHSH and CDR2 LQKENI. CDR3 length equals 15 residues. CDR3 sequence (DNA): TGTGCCAGCTCACCACCAGCCAGGGCGCCAGATACGCAGTATTTT. This gives the protein CASSPPARAPDTQYF.

The V call is TRBV24-1, the J call TRBJ2-5; TRBD1 matches 11 bases. Germline CDR1 and CDR2: KGHDR and SFDVKD. The V segment lost 4 bases and the J segment 3 bases; nucleotides outside the gene matches: 3. The CDR3 sequence is 15 residues long. CDR3 bases: TGTGCCACCAGTGACCCGGGACAGGGGGAAGAGACCCAGTACTTC. This translates into CATSDPGQGEETQYF.

The J gene is TRBJ2-1, the V gene TRBV7-6; 9 positions match TRBD2. The CDR3 extends over 16 amino acids. Looked up from germline, CDR1 is SGHVS and CDR2 is FNYEAQ. Losses at the gene ends were 2 bases for V and 7 bases for J; bases not matched to a gene: 9. Here the CDR3 reads CASSLMGSGRGNEQFF. As DNA, the CDR3 is TGTGCCAGCAGCTTAATGGGTAGCGGGAGAGGAAATGAGCAGTTCTTC.

In this sample, this clone turned up a few times. In DNA form, the CDR3 reads TGTGCCAGTAGTATATTCTCGGACAGCGGCGAGCAGTACTTC. It specifies CASSIFSDSGEQYF. The chain uses TRBV19 and TRBJ2-7, with D perhaps matching TRBD1 (6 bases). Germline assignment: CDR1 LNHDA and CDR2 SQIVND (reference sequence). This CDR3 contains 14 residues. With 2 bases removed from V and 6 bases from J, the gap between germline ends came to 14 bases. Drawing the rest from reference TRBV19 and TRBJ2-7, the complete variable domain is DGGITQSPKYLFRKEGQNVTLSCEQNLNHDAMYWYRQDPGQGLRLIYYSQIVNDFQKGDIAEGYSVSREKKESFPLTVTSAQKNPTAFYLCASSIFSDSGEQYFGPGTRLTVT.

The V call is TRBV11-1, the J call TRBJ2-5, with 9 positions matching TRBD1. With 6 bases clipped from V and 5 bases from J, the junction kept 7 bases outside the gene matches. CDR1 and CDR2 from the germline V gene are SGHAT and FQDESV (reference sequence). The CDR3 runs to 14 residues. CDR3 coding DNA: TGTGCCAGCAGTCTCACAGGGGGCGCCGAGACCCAGTACTTC. It is translated as CASSLTGGAETQYF.

This clone has more than one count but fewer than ten. The chain recombines TRBV15 with TRBJ2-3; 9 nucleotides align to TRBD1. CDR3 length: 15 amino acids. With 5 bases clipped from V and 4 bases from J, the junction kept 7 bases outside the gene matches. Per germline, CDR1 LNHNV and CDR2 YYDKDF (reference sequence). The CDR3 loop reads CATSWRQGGSDTQYF. In DNA form, the CDR3 reads TGTGCCACCAGCTGGAGACAGGGGGGATCAGATACGCAGTATTTT.

The chain links TRBV7-9 to TRBJ2-1; D possibly corresponds to TRBD2 (5 bases). Per germline, CDR1 SEHNR and CDR2 FQNEAQ (reference sequence). CDR3 length: 15 amino acids. V lost 3 bases and J 3 bases, leaving 12 bases between the germline ends. CDR3 sequence: CASSLRAAGYNEQFF. CDR3 nucleotide sequence: TGTGCCAGCAGCTTGCGGGCCGCGGGCTACAATGAGCAGTTCTTC.

The rearrangement uses TRBV30 and TRBJ1-5, with TRBD1 matching 7 bases. This CDR3 spans 14 amino acids. V trimming: 2 bases; J trimming: 3 bases; junction bases outside the gene matches: 4. Germline V gene lookup returns CDR1 GTSNPN and CDR2 SVGIG (reference sequence). CDR3 bases: TGTGCCTGGAGTTACGGACAGGACAATCAGCCCCAGCATTTT. Encoded protein: CAWSYGQDNQPQHF.

The DNA for the CDR3 is TGTGCCAGCAGCTTAGTCGGCAGGGTTGATATTAAACGGGGGGAGCTGTTTTTT. It specifies CASSLVGRVDIKRGELFF. The rearrangement joins TRBV7-8 to TRBJ2-2, with a weak D call TRBD1 (5 bases). Germline lookup yields CDR1 SGHVS and CDR2 FQNEAQ. The CDR3 loop spans 18 amino acids. Trimming removed 1 base from V and 8 bases from J, with 23 bases in between.

V and J are TRBV5-6 and TRBJ1-1, with 7 bases fitting TRBD1. V lost 4 bases, J lost 1 base, and 4 bases stayed unmatched. The CDR3 consists of 14 residues. CDR1 and CDR2 from the germline V gene are SGHDT and YYEEEE. CDR3 sequence: CASSPTGWNTEAFF. Written as DNA, the CDR3 is TGTGCCAGCAGCCCGACAGGGTGGAACACTGAAGCTTTCTTT. The variable domain in full, with the rest retrieved from reference TRBV5-6 and TRBJ1-1, is DAGVTQSPTHLIKTRGQQVTLRCSPKSGHDTVSWYQQALGQGPQFIFQYYEEEERQRGNFPDRFSGHQFPNYSSELNVNALLLGDSALYLCASSPTGWNTEAFFGQGTRLTVV.

V is TRBV6-5 and J is TRBJ2-1; TRBD2 aligns across 11 bases. V was pared by 7 bases and J by 4 bases, with 6 bases of the junction left unmatched. The CDR3 runs to 15 residues. The germline V gene encodes CDR1 MNHEY and CDR2 SVGAGI. The CDR3 DNA reads as TGTGCCAGCACCCCCGGGACTAGCGGATACAATGAGCAGTTCTTC. Its translation is CASTPGTSGYNEQFF.